These 27 T cell receptor beta chains came from one sample sequenced in a study of cytomegalovirus exposure and HLA in healthy donors. PCR amplification relied on 60 Vbeta primers (plus 13 Jbeta primers). Some clones are missing from TCRdb's copy, which holds only in-frame ones; the method was immunoSEQ multiplex PCR. The repertoire holds about 130,000 clones, with 80% to 90% as singletons. Sequencing input: PBMCs. The receptors were gathered from a man between 45 and 60 years old in good health and CMV-seronegative.

The genes are TRBV5-1 and TRBJ2-3; perhaps TRBD2 as D (6 bases). Per germline, CDR1 SGHRS and CDR2 YFSETQ. V shed 5 bases and J shed 0 bases, with 16 bases lying between them. This CDR3 region has 16 residues. CDR3 bases: TGCGCCAGCAGAGGAGGCCGGGGAGGTAGCACAGATACGCAGTATTTT. Encoded protein: CASRGGRGGSTDTQYF.

This clone was detected only a few times. The rearrangement joins TRBV9 to TRBJ1-5, with 7 nucleotides matching TRBD1. The germline CDR1 and CDR2 sequences are SGDLS and YYNGEE. V was clipped by 0 bases and J by 0 bases; unmatched bases: 6. The CDR3 is made up of 17 amino acids. This CDR3 reads CASSVEGAHYSNQPQHF. The CDR3 coding sequence is TGTGCCAGCAGCGTAGAGGGGGCACACTATAGCAATCAGCCCCAGCATTTT.

In this sample, this clone turned up once. This chain connects TRBV7-2 to TRBJ2-7; TRBD1 agrees at 7 bases. The germline V gene has CDR1 SGHTA and CDR2 FQGNSA. The CDR3 runs 15 residues. V gave up 3 bases and J gave up 2 bases; unmatched junction bases: 7. The CDR3 loop is CASSFRQGRTYEQYF. CDR3 DNA sequence: TGTGCCAGCAGCTTTCGACAGGGTAGGACCTACGAGCAGTACTTC.

CDR3 bases: TGTGCCTGGAGGGTCGCAGGGGGCTTTTATGGCTACACCTTC. It is translated as CAWRVAGGFYGYTF. The chain links TRBV30 to TRBJ1-2; 8 bases are a match to TRBD1. J gave up 5 bases and V 3 bases, and 8 bases lay outside the gene matches. Germline V lookup: CDR1 GTSNPN, CDR2 SVGIG (reference sequence). CDR3 length: 14 residues. The full variable domain, completed using reference TRBV30 and TRBJ1-2, is SQTIHQWPATLVQPVGSPLSLECTVEGTSNPNLYWYRQAAGRGLQLLFYSVGIGQISSEVPQNLSASRPQDRQFILSSKKLLLSDSGFYLCAWRVAGGFYGYTFGSGTRLTVV.

The chain links TRBV4-3 to TRBJ2-2, with 8 bases aligning to TRBD2. The trim removed 5 bases at V and 0 bases at J, leaving 5 bases unmatched. Germline V gene data show CDR1 as LGHNA and CDR2 as YSLEER. The CDR3 sequence is 16 residues long. The CDR3 DNA reads TGCGCCAGCAGCTTAAGTAGCGGGGCGAACACCGGGGAGCTGTTTTTT. It encodes CASSLSSGANTGELFF.

The rearrangement uses TRBV2 and TRBJ2-3, with 9 nucleotides matching TRBD1. The germline gives CDR1 SNHLY, CDR2 FYNNEI. CDR3 length: 17 residues. The trim removed 5 bases at V and 2 bases at J, leaving 11 bases unmatched. For the CDR3, the DNA is TGTGCCAGCAGTAAAGGATACAGGGGGCGGAACACAGATACGCAGTATTTT. This translates into CASSKGYRGRNTDTQYF.

The V gene is TRBV4-1, the J gene TRBJ2-7, with no clear D. The V end lost 0 bases, the J end lost 1 base, and 13 bases lay between the germline ends. Germline assignment: CDR1 MGHRA and CDR2 YSYEKL. The CDR3 loop spans 16 amino acids. Written as DNA, the CDR3 is TGCGCCAGCAGCCAAGATGTGGAACGCGGATCCTACGAGCAGTACTTC. Translated, it gives CASSQDVERGSYEQYF.

This clone was picked up a small number of times. This chain joins TRBV2 and TRBJ2-5, with TRBD2 identical over 9 bases. V trimming: 7 bases; J trimming: 7 bases; junction bases outside the gene matches: 10. This CDR3 is built from 14 residues. Germline loops: CDR1 SNHLY, CDR2 FYNNEI. CDR3 bases: TGTGCCAGCACCCCGGGACTAGCCTCATCGACCCAGTACTTC. Translating it yields CASTPGLASSTQYF.

This clone appeared once. The V gene is TRBV2, the J gene TRBJ1-2, with D tentatively TRBD1 (6 bases). The V end lost 6 bases, the J end lost 4 bases, and 12 bases lay between the germline ends. The germline V gene has CDR1 SNHLY and CDR2 FYNNEI. The CDR3 runs to 13 residues. The CDR3 protein is CASREQGLYGYTF. The CDR3 nucleotides are TGTGCCAGCAGAGAACAGGGCCTCTATGGCTACACCTTC.

This chain connects TRBV5-6 to TRBJ2-5; D remains unclear. The J call may be faulty, since TRBJ2-7 better matches the DNA end. The germline V gene has CDR1 SGHDT and CDR2 YYEEEE. There are 13 residues in the CDR3. The CDR3 loop reads CASSSWFLYEQYF. DNA of the CDR3: TGTGCCAGCAGCTCCTGGTTCTTGTACGAGCAGTACTTC.

J is TRBJ2-5 and V is TRBV5-1, with 10 bases identical to TRBD1. J was trimmed by 3 bases and V by 0 bases; bases with no gene match: 2. Germline lookup yields CDR1 SGHRS and CDR2 YFSETQ. The CDR3 sequence is 15 residues long. The CDR3 reads CASSLAGTGEETQYF. The CDR3 DNA reads as TGCGCCAGCAGCTTGGCCGGGACAGGGGAAGAGACCCAGTACTTC.

The chain uses TRBV29-1 and TRBJ2-3, with D perhaps TRBD2 (5 bases). The germline V gene has CDR1 SQVTM and CDR2 ANQGSEA. V was clipped by 6 bases and J by 6 bases, with 7 bases between them. The CDR3 is 10 residues long. CDR3 region: CSVGVDTQYF. The CDR3 bases are TGCAGCGTGGGAGTCGATACGCAGTATTTT.

This rearrangement joins TRBV18 to TRBJ1-2, with TRBD1 identical over 7 bases. Trimming took 3 bases from V and 6 from J; bases not matched to a gene: 4. The CDR3 spans 13 residues. CDR1 and CDR2 from the germline V gene are KGHSH and LQKENI. The chain's CDR3 is CASSPGTVNGYTF. The CDR3 DNA sequence: TGTGCCAGCTCACCCGGGACAGTCAATGGCTACACCTTC. The whole variable domain, filled in from reference TRBV18 and TRBJ1-2, reads NAGVMQNPRHLVRRRGQEARLRCSPMKGHSHVYWYRQLPEEGLKFMVYLQKENIIDESGMPKERFSAEFPKEGPSILRIQQVVRGDSAAYFCASSPGTVNGYTFGSGTRLTVV.

The gene calls are TRBV18 and TRBJ2-2; TRBD1 aligns across 9 bases. The CDR3 covers 16 residues. With 3 bases clipped from V and 2 bases from J, the junction kept 4 bases outside the gene matches. Germline loops: CDR1 KGHSH, CDR2 LQKENI. The DNA of the CDR3 is TGTGCCAGCTCACCCCGGACAGGGGTAAACACCGGGGAGCTGTTTTTT. This translates into CASSPRTGVNTGELFF. Variable domain in full (rest from reference TRBV18 and TRBJ2-2): NAGVMQNPRHLVRRRGQEARLRCSPMKGHSHVYWYRQLPEEGLKFMVYLQKENIIDESGMPKERFSAEFPKEGPSILRIQQVVRGDSAAYFCASSPRTGVNTGELFFGEGSRLTVL.

The chain joins TRBV2 to TRBJ1-2, with a tentative D call TRBD1 (6 bases). Germline V gene lookup returns CDR1 SNHLY and CDR2 FYNNEI. With 3 bases removed from V and 7 bases from J, the gap between germline ends came to 18 bases. The CDR3 extends over 15 amino acids. The CDR3 sequence is CASSDRPLRGSGYTF. The CDR3 nucleotides read TGTGCCAGCAGTGACCGACCCCTCAGGGGATCTGGCTACACCTTC.

The CDR3 spells CASSRVGQGGQNSGNTIYF. The CDR3 region has the DNA TGTGCCAGCAGCAGAGTGGGACAGGGAGGACAAAACTCTGGAAACACCATATATTTT. The chain employs TRBV9 and TRBJ1-3; TRBD1 matches 9 bases. This CDR3 comprises 19 residues. Trimming removed 4 bases from V and 0 bases from J; junction bases left unmatched: 14. Per the germline V gene, CDR1 is SGDLS and CDR2 is YYNGEE.

This clone was detected a few times. The V gene is TRBV4-3, the J gene TRBJ1-4; the D is unclear. Per germline, CDR1 LGHNA and CDR2 YSLEER. The CDR3 is 15 amino acids. V lost 0 bases and J lost 0, with 5 bases in between. The CDR3 sequence: CASSQDPATNEKLFF. CDR3 DNA: TGCGCCAGCAGCCAAGACCCGGCAACTAATGAAAAACTGTTTTTT.

The chain has TRBV2 and TRBJ1-4, with D tentatively TRBD1 (6 bases). Germline CDR1 SNHLY, CDR2 FYNNEI. Trimming stripped 3 bases from V and 5 bases from J, with 28 bases between. The CDR3 runs to 20 residues. The CDR3 is CASSEGTAGWGGGKNEKLFF. In DNA, the CDR3 is TGTGCCAGCAGTGAGGGTACCGCAGGCTGGGGAGGGGGTAAAAATGAAAAACTGTTTTTT.

This chain connects TRBV19 to TRBJ1-1; 8 positions match TRBD1. The CDR3 covers 14 residues. V shed 3 bases and J 7 bases; nucleotides not matched to a gene: 7. Germline V CDR1 and CDR2: LNHDA, SQIVND (reference sequence). CDR3 DNA sequence: TGTGCCAGTAGTATCTGGACAGGGACTCATGAAGCTTTCTTT. Residues: CASSIWTGTHEAFF.

This clone was found a few times. The chain is built from TRBV7-2 and TRBJ1-4; D uncertain. This CDR3 spans 14 amino acids. V was cut by 1 base and J by 4 bases, with 7 bases left in between. CDR1 SGHTA and CDR2 FQGNSA come from the germline V gene. The DNA of the CDR3 is TGTGCCAGCAGCTTAGGGAGTCTTAATGAAAAACTGTTTTTT. This gives the protein CASSLGSLNEKLFF. Together with reference TRBV7-2 and TRBJ1-4, the CDR3 gives the full variable domain: GAGVSQSPSNKVTEKGKDVELRCDPISGHTALYWYRQSLGQGLEFLIYFQGNSAPDKSGLPSDRFSAERTGGSVSTLTIQRTQQEDSAVYLCASSLGSLNEKLFFGSGTQLSVL.

This chain links TRBV4-3 with TRBJ1-4; 10 bases match TRBD1. Germline loops: CDR1 LGHNA, CDR2 YSLEER. V lost 3 bases and J lost 7; bases outside the gene matches: 2. The CDR3 length is 14 residues. The CDR3 here is CASSHDRGPEKLFF. The DNA for the CDR3 is TGCGCCAGCAGCCATGACAGGGGGCCTGAAAAACTGTTTTTT.

This clone occurred a few times. The J gene is TRBJ2-3, the V gene TRBV9; 7 bases match TRBD1. Per the germline V gene, CDR1 is SGDLS and CDR2 is YYNGEE. This CDR3 is 14 amino acids long. The V gene end was trimmed by 2 bases and the J gene end by 4 bases; junction bases not matched to a gene: 4. The DNA for the CDR3 is TGTGCCAGCAGCGTCCAACAGGGGTCAGATACGCAGTATTTT. Protein sequence: CASSVQQGSDTQYF. Based on the CDR3 plus reference TRBV9 and TRBJ2-3, the full variable domain is DSGVTQTPKHLITATGQRVTLRCSPRSGDLSVYWYQQSLDQGLQFLIQYYNGEERAKGNILERFSAQQFPDLHSELNLSSLELGDSALYFCASSVQQGSDTQYFGPGTRLTVL.

The chain uses TRBV4-2 and TRBJ1-6, with D unclear. V shed 3 bases and J shed 7 bases, with 10 bases lying between them. Germline V CDR1 and CDR2: LGHNA, YNFKEQ. CDR3 length: 14 amino acids. CDR3 DNA: TGTGCCAGCAGCCACTCGGGAATGAATTCACCCCTCCACTTT. This codes for CASSHSGMNSPLHF.

Only one count was recorded for this clone. The CDR3 protein is CASSLGQGVRAFF. For the CDR3, the DNA is TGTGCCAGCAGCTTGGGACAGGGGGTAAGGGCTTTCTTT. This chain connects TRBV7-9 to TRBJ1-1; 11 bases line up with TRBD1. CDR1 is SEHNR and CDR2 is FQNEAQ in the germline V gene (reference sequence). Trimming cost V 3 bases and J 11 bases; bases outside gene matches: 5. The CDR3 consists of 13 residues.

This clone was seen a single time. This chain joins TRBV15 and TRBJ2-5; TRBD2 is a possible D gene (6 bases). The DNA end is more similar to TRBJ2-7, so the J call may be wrong. CDR1 LNHNV and CDR2 YYDKDF come from the germline V gene (reference sequence). The CDR3 extends over 14 amino acids. The CDR3 DNA follows: TGTGCCACCAGCAGAGCGGGGGTATCCTACGAGCAGTACTTC. It yields the protein CATSRAGVSYEQYF.

The rearrangement joins TRBV10-1 to TRBJ2-7; TRBD1 matches 7 bases. V shed 4 bases, J shed 6 bases, and the junction held 3 bases outside the gene matches. The CDR3 totals 12 residues. Germline V lookup: CDR1 WNHNN, CDR2 SYGVQD (reference sequence). In DNA form, the CDR3 reads TGCGCCAGCAGTGGACAGGGAACCGAGCAGTACTTC. It specifies CASSGQGTEQYF.

This clone was detected only once. The V gene is TRBV5-1, the J gene TRBJ1-4; 8 bases are shared with TRBD1. V was pared by 4 bases and J by 5 bases, with 4 bases of the junction left unmatched. Looked up from germline, CDR1 is SGHRS and CDR2 is YFSETQ. The CDR3 loop spans 14 amino acids. CDR3 region: CASSKGQENEKLFF. The CDR3 bases are TGCGCCAGCAGCAAGGGACAGGAAAATGAAAAACTGTTTTTT.